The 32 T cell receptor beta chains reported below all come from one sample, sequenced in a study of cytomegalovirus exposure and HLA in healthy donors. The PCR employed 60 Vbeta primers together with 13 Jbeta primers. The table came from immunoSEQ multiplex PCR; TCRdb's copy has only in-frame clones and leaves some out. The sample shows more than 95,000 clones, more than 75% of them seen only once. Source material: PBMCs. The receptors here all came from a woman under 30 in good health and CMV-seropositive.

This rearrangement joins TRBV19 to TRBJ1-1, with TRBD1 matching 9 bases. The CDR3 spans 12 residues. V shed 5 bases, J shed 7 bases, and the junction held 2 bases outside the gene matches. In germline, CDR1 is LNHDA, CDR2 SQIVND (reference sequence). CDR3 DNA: TGTGCCAGTAGTGCGACAGGGGGTGAAGCTTTCTTT. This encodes CASSATGGEAFF.

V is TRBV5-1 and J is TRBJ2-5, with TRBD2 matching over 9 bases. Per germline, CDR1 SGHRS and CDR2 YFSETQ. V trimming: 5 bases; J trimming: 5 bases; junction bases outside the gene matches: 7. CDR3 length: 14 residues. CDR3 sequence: CASRRGSGRETQYF. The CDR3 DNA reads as TGCGCCAGCAGGAGAGGAAGCGGGAGGGAGACCCAGTACTTC.

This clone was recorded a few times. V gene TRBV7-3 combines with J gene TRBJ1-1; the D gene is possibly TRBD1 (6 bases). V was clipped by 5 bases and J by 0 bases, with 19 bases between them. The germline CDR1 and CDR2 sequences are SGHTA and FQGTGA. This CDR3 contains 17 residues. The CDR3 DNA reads TGTGCCAGCAGCCTAGTCCAGGGGCTGGGGCTGAACACTGAAGCTTTCTTT. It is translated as CASSLVQGLGLNTEAFF.

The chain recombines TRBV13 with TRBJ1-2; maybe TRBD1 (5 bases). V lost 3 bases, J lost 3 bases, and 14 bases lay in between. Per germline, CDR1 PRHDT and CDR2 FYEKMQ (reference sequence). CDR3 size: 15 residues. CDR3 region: CASSFEGVVDYGYTF. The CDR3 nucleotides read TGTGCCAGCAGCTTCGAAGGGGTTGTGGACTATGGCTACACCTTC.

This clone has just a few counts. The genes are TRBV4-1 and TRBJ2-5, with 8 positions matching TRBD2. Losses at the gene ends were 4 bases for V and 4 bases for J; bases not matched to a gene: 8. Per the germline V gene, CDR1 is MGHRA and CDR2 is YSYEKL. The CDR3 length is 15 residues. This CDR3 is CASSLPGSGTETQYF. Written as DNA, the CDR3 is TGCGCCAGCAGCCTCCCAGGTAGCGGGACAGAGACCCAGTACTTC.

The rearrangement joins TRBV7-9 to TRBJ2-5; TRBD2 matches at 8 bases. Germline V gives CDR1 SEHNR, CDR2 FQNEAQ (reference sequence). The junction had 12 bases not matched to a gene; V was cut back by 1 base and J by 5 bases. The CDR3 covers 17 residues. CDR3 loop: CASSLVSSAGVRETQYF. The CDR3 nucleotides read TGTGCCAGCAGCTTAGTCTCCTCAGCGGGAGTCAGGGAGACCCAGTACTTC.

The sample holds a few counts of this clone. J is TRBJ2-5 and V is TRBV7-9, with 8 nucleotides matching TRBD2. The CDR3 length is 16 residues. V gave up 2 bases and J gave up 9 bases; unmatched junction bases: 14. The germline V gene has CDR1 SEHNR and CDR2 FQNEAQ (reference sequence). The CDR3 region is CASSLKSNSAGGAQYF. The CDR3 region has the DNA TGTGCCAGCAGCTTAAAATCAAATTCAGCCGGGGGGGCCCAGTACTTC.

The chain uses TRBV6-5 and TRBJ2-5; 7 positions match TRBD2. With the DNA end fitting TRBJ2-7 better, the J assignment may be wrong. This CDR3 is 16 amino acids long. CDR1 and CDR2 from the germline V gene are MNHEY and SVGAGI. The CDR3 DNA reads TGTGCCAGCAGTTACACCCCCGGGGGGAATGGCTACGAGCAGTACTTC. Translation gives CASSYTPGGNGYEQYF.

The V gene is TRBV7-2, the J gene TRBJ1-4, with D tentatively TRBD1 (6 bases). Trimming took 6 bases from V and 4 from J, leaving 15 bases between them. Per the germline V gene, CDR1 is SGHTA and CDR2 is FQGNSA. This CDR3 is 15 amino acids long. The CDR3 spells CASSSQGFNNEKLFF. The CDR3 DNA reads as TGTGCCAGCAGTTCGCAGGGGTTCAATAATGAAAAACTGTTTTTT.

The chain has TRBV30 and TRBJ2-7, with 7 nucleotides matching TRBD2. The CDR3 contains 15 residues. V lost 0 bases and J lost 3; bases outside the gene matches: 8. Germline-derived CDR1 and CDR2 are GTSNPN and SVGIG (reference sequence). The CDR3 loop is CAWSVTGDYRYEQYF. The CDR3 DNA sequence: TGTGCCTGGAGTGTCACCGGGGACTATCGCTACGAGCAGTACTTC.

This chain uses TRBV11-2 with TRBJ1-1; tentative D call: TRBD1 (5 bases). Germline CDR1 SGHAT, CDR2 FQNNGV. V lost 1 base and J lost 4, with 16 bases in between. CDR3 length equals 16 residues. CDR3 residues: CASSLADSLVGTEAFF. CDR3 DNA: TGTGCCAGCAGCTTAGCAGACAGCCTAGTAGGCACTGAAGCTTTCTTT.

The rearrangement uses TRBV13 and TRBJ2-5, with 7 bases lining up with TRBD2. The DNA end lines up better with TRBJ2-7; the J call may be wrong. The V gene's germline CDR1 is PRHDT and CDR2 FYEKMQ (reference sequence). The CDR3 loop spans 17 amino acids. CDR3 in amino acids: CASSLSSGGYRVYEQYF. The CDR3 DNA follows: TGTGCCAGCAGCTTATCCTCGGGGGGTTACAGAGTCTACGAGCAGTACTTC.

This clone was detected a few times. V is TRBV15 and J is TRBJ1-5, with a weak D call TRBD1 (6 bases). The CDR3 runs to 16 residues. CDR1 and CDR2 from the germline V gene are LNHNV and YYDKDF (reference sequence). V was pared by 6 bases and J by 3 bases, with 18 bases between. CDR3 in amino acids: CATSRTGTSPNQPQHF. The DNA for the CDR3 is TGTGCCACCAGTCGAACCGGGACAAGTCCCAATCAGCCCCAGCATTTT.

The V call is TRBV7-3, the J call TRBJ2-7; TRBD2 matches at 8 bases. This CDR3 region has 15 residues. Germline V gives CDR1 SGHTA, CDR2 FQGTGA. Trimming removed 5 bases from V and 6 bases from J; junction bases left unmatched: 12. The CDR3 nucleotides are TGTGCCAGCAGCCCGCAGGGAGCGGGAGTAGCCGAGCAGTACTTC. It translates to CASSPQGAGVAEQYF.

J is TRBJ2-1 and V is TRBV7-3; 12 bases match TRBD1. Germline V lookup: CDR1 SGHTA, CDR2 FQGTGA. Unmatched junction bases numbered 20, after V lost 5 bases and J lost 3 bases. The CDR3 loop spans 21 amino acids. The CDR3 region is CASSPLPLRDRGRFSYNEQFF. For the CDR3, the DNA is TGTGCCAGCAGCCCTCTACCACTCCGGGACAGGGGGCGATTTAGCTACAATGAGCAGTTCTTC. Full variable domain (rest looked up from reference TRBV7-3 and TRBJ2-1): GAGVSQTPSNKVTEKGKYVELRCDPISGHTALYWYRQSLGQGPEFLIYFQGTGAADDSGLPNDRFFAVRPEGSVSTLKIQRTERGDSAVYLCASSPLPLRDRGRFSYNEQFFGPGTRLTVL.

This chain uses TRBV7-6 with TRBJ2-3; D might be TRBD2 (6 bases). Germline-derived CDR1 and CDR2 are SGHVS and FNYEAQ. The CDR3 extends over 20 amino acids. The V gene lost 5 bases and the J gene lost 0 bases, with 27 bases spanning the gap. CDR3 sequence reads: CASSPWTNPKNFASTDTQYF. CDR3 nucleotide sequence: TGTGCCAGCAGCCCTTGGACTAATCCCAAGAACTTCGCTAGCACAGATACGCAGTATTTT.

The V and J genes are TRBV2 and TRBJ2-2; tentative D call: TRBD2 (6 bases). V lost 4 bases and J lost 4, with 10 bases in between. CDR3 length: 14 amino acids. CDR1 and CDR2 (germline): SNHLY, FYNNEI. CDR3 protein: CASSAGTRTGELFF. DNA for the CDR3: TGTGCCAGCAGTGCGGGGACTCGCACCGGGGAGCTGTTTTTT. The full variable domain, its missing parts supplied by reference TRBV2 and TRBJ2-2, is EPEVTQTPSHQVTQMGQEVILRCVPISNHLYFYWYRQILGQKVEFLVSFYNNEISEKSEIFDDQFSVERPDGSNFTLKIRSTKLEDSAMYFCASSAGTRTGELFFGEGSRLTVL.

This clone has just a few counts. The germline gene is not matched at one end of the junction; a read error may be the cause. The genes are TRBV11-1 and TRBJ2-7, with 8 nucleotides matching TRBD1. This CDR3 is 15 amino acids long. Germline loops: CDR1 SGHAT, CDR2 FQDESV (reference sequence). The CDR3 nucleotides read TGTGCCAGCAGCTTAGGAAGGACGTGGGACAGGAGCTTGGACTTC. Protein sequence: CASSLGRTWDRSLDF.

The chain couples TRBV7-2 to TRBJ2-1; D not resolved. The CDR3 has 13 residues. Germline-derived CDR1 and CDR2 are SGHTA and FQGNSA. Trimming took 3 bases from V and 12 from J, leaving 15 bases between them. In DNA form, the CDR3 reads TGTGCCAGCAGCTTGGAAAATCCCCGCGGGCAGTTCTTC. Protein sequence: CASSLENPRGQFF.

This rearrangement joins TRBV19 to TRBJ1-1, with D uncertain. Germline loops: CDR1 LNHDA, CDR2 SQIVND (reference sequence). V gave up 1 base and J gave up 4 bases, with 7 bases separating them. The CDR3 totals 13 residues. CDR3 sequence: CASSIARLTEAFF. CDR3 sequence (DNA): TGTGCCAGTAGTATAGCCAGACTCACTGAAGCTTTCTTT. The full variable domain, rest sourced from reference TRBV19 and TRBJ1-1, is DGGITQSPKYLFRKEGQNVTLSCEQNLNHDAMYWYRQDPGQGLRLIYYSQIVNDFQKGDIAEGYSVSREKKESFPLTVTSAQKNPTAFYLCASSIARLTEAFFGQGTRLTVV.

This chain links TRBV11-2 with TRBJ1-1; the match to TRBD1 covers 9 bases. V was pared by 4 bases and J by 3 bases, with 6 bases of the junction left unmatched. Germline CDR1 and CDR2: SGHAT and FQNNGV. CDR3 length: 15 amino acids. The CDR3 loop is CASSSRTGGYTEAFF. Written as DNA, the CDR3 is TGTGCCAGCAGCTCCCGAACAGGGGGCTACACTGAAGCTTTCTTT.

CDR3 loop: CASSTPIGGLVEQYF. CDR3 nucleotide sequence: TGTGCCAGCAGTACTCCGATCGGGGGACTGGTCGAGCAGTACTTC. The chain carries TRBV27 and TRBJ2-7; D may be TRBD2 (6 bases). The CDR3 contains 15 residues. V was shortened by 5 bases and J by 6 bases, with 20 bases between the two germline ends. The germline V gene encodes CDR1 MNHEY and CDR2 SMNVEV (reference sequence).

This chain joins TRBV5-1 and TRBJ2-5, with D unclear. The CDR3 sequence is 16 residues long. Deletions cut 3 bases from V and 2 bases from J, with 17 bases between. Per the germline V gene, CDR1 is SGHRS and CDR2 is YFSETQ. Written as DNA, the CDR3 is TGCGCCAGCAGCTCCCTAGGCCTACTCGTTCAAGAGACCCAGTACTTC. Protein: CASSSLGLLVQETQYF.

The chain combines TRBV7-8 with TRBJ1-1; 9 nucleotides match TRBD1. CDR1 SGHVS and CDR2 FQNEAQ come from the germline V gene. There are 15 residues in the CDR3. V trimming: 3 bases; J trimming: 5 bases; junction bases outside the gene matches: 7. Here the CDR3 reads CASSFYRGQGTEAFF. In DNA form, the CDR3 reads TGTGCCAGCAGCTTCTACAGGGGGCAGGGGACTGAAGCTTTCTTT.

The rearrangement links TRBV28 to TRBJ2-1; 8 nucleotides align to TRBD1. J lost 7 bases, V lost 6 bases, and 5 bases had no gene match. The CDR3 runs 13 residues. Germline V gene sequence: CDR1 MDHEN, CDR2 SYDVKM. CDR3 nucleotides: TGTGCCAGCAGCTACAGACAGGGGAATGAGCAGTTCTTC. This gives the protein CASSYRQGNEQFF.

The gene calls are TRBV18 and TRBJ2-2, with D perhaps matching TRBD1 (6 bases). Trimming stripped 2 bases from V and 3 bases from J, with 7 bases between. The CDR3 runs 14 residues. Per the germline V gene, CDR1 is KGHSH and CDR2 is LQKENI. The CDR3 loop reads CASSPGGDTGELFF. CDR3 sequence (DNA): TGTGCCAGCTCACCAGGGGGCGACACCGGGGAGCTGTTTTTT.

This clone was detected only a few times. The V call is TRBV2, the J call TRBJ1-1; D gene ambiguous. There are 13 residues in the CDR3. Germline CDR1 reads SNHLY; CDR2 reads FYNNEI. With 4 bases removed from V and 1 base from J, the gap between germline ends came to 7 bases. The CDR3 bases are TGTGCCAGCAGTGTGACTGAGAACACTGAAGCTTTCTTT. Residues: CASSVTENTEAFF.

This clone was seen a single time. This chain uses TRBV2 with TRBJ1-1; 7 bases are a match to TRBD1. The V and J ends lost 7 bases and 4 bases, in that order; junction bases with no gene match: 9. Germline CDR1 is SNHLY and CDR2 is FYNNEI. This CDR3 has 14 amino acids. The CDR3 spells CASNPDRVATEAFF. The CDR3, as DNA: TGTGCCAGCAACCCAGACAGGGTTGCCACTGAAGCTTTCTTT.

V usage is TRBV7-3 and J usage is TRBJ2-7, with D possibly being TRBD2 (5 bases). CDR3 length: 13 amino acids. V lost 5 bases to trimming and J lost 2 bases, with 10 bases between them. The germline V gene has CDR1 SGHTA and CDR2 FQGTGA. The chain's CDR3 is CASSPGIAYEQYF. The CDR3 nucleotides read TGTGCCAGCAGCCCCGGGATTGCCTACGAGCAGTACTTC.

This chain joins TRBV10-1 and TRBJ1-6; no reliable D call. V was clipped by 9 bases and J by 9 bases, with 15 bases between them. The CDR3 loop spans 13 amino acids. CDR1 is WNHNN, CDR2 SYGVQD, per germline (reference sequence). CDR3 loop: CARQRGKCSPLHF. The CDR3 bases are TGCGCCAGACAACGGGGTAAATGTTCACCCCTCCACTTT.

Here the CDR3 reads CASSTTVLGLKESYEQYF. CDR3 bases: TGTGCCAGCAGCACGACGGTACTAGGCTTGAAGGAGTCCTACGAGCAGTACTTC. The chain is built from TRBV7-2 and TRBJ2-7; TRBD2 might be the D (5 bases). The V end was cut by 5 bases, the J end by 1 base, with 24 bases between. Germline assignment: CDR1 SGHTA and CDR2 FQGNSA. The CDR3 has 18 residues.

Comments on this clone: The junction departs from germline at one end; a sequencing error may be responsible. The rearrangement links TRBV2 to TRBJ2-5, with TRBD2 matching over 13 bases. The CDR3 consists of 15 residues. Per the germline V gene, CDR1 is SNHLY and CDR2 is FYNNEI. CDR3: CASRRGTSGEEIQYF. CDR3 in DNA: TGTGCCAGCAGACGCGGGACTAGCGGGGAAGAGATCCAGTACTTC. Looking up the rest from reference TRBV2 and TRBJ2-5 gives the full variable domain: EPEVTQTPSHQVTQMGQEVILRCVPISNHLYFYWYRQILGQKVEFLVSFYNNEISEKSEIFDDQFSVERPDGSNFTLKIRSTKLEDSAMYFCASRRGTSGEEIQYFGPGTRLLVL.